Listed below are T cell receptor beta chains from one sample, sequenced in a study of T cell responses to AZD1222 COVID-19 vaccine. The protocol was immunoSEQ multiplex PCR, while the TCRdb copy is restricted to in-frame clones and leaves out a portion. The sample yields about 180,000 clones, 88% seen once. Specimen: peripheral blood, collected on day 0 of AZD1222 vaccination. These receptors originate from an adult in good health. The CDR3 runs from the conserved cysteine through the conserved F or W. The order of the fields is V gene, J gene, CDR3 length, clone size, D gene, CDR3 protein, CDR3 DNA. D genes are given only for firm matches. The listing skips clone size in some rows; elsewhere it reads once, few, many or a size class.

TRBV30,TRBJ1-3,14,-,-,CAWTGGLSGNTIYF,TGTGCCTGGACCGGGGGACTCTCTGGAAACACCATATATTTT
TRBV18,TRBJ2-3,16,-,-,CASSAPLTGGADTQYF,TGTGCCAGCTCAGCACCGTTGACAGGCGGCGCGGATACGCAGTATTTT
TRBV5-1,TRBJ1-2,15,-,TRBD1,CASNFGDRGPSGYTF,TGCGCCAGCAACTTTGGGGACAGGGGGCCCTCTGGCTACACCTTC
TRBV25-1,TRBJ2-7,14,-,TRBD2,CASTASGRGYEQYF,TGTGCCAGCACGGCTAGCGGAAGGGGCTACGAGCAGTACTTC
TRBV5-4,TRBJ2-2,17,-,-,CASSGTGGGGNTGELFF,TGTGCCAGCAGCGGAACCGGAGGGGGAGGGAACACCGGGGAGCTGTTTTTT
TRBV3-1/TRBV3-2,TRBJ2-7,13,-,-,CASSRTVGYEQYF,TGTGCCAGCAGCCGGACTGTAGGGTACGAGCAGTACTTC
TRBV7-7,TRBJ2-3,16,-,-,CASSQGVGDSSHTQYF,TGTGCTAGCAGCCAAGGTGTTGGGGACTCGAGTCATACGCAGTATTTT
TRBV13,TRBJ2-7,14,few,-,CASSLGPISYEQYF,TGTGCCAGCAGCCTGGGACCAATATCCTACGAGCAGTACTTC
TRBV14,TRBJ1-2,15,-,-,CASSPPGGDGYGYTF,TGTGCCAGCAGCCCCCCGGGAGGGGATGGCTATGGCTACACCTTC
TRBV5-1,TRBJ1-1,16,-,TRBD1,CASSPRQGGRNTEAFF,TGCGCCAGCAGCCCTAGACAGGGAGGTCGGAACACTGAAGCTTTCTTT
TRBV5-1,TRBJ1-4,15,-,-,CASSLGGVGDEKLFF,TGCGCCAGCAGCTTGGGTGGGGTCGGTGATGAAAAACTGTTTTTT
TRBV7-8,TRBJ1-2,18,-,TRBD1,CASSPSRGGTGDNYGYTF,TGTGCCAGCAGCCCGTCCCGGGGGGGGACAGGAGATAACTATGGCTACACCTTC
TRBV10-3,TRBJ1-2,18,once,-,CAISEHMYSGAPDYGYTF,TGTGCCATCAGTGAGCACATGTACTCGGGGGCGCCTGACTATGGCTACACCTTC
TRBV5-1,TRBJ1-1,18,-,-,CASSSTGQGVMGNTEAFF,TGCGCCAGCAGCTCCACGGGCCAGGGCGTTATGGGGAACACTGAAGCTTTCTTT
TRBV11-3,TRBJ1-6,14,-,-,CASSLGGYNSPLHF,TGTGCCAGCAGCTTGGGCGGATATAATTCACCCCTCCACTTT
TRBV19,TRBJ1-5,15,-,-,CASSTWSTSNQPQHF,TGTGCCAGTAGTACCTGGTCCACCAGCAATCAGCCCCAGCATTTT
TRBV24-1,TRBJ1-2,15,-,-,CATSDQSWTSYGYTF,TGTGCCACCAGTGATCAATCATGGACGTCCTATGGCTACACCTTC
TRBV19,TRBJ2-7,14,-,-,CASSMIGISYEQYF,TGTGCCAGTAGTATGATAGGTATTTCCTACGAGCAGTACTTC
TRBV3-1/TRBV3-2,TRBJ1-5,14,-,-,CASSQGRSNQPQHF,TGTGCCAGCAGCCAAGGACGTAGCAATCAGCCCCAGCATTTT
TRBV6-5,TRBJ2-3,11,-,-,CASSSLDTQYF,TGTGCCAGCAGTTCCCTAGATACGCAGTATTTT
TRBV5-1,TRBJ1-2,15,-,TRBD1,CASSLEDAGGNGYTF,TGCGCCAGCAGCTTGGAGGATGCAGGGGGCAATGGCTACACCTTC
TRBV7-7,TRBJ2-1,16,-,TRBD2,CASSPQPGAGGNEQFF,TGTGCTAGCAGCCCGCAGCCGGGAGCGGGAGGCAATGAGCAGTTCTTC
TRBV9,TRBJ1-1,13,-,-,CASSPPGGTEAFF,TGTGCCAGCAGCCCTCCCGGGGGCACTGAAGCTTTCTTT
TRBV19,TRBJ1-1,13,once,-,CASNGQSITEAFF,TGTGCCAGTAACGGGCAATCGATCACTGAAGCTTTCTTT